This T cell receptor beta chain is drawn from a study of OX40 agonist ivuxolimab in advanced cancers. Study-level background: Ivuxolimab was a fully human IgG2 agonistic monoclonal antibody targeting the costimulatory receptor OX40 (CD134). Intravenous ivuxolimab was administered to patients every 2 weeks at six dose levels: 0.01, 0.1, 0.3, 1.5, 3 and 10 mg/kg. Of the roughly 52 patients in dose escalation, about 20 had hepatocellular carcinoma, roughly 15 had melanoma, 9 had renal cell carcinoma and 9 had head and neck cancer. A male proportion of roughly 85% and a mean age of approximately 60 years, ranging from 23 to 79, were recorded for the dose-escalation cohort. Prior anti-PD-1, anti-PD-L1 or anti-CTLA-4 therapy was permitted, and about two fifths of dose-escalation patients had received checkpoint inhibitors. Partial responses occurred in three dose-escalation patients: two with cutaneous melanoma and one with hepatocellular carcinoma. Peripheral TCRbeta sequencing was intended to test whether TCR sequence diversity was altered and clonal T-cell expansion was caused by ivuxolimab. The paper covers the monotherapy dose-escalation part of the phase I ivuxolimab trial, which included N ≈ 54 patients. Summary of the overall study and its limitations: At doses of 0.1 to 3.0 mg/kg, clonal expansion of both CD4+ and CD8+ blood T cells was observed from baseline to week 6. The antigen specificity of the clonally expanded peripheral T cells was not determined. In partial responders in the 0.1-3.0 mg/kg groups, normalized peripheral clonal expansion was found to be among the lowest, especially among CD8+ T cells. After ivuxolimab, CD8+ T cells had more expanded clones than CD4+ T cells on average. Low levels of normalized T-cell clonal expansion were also seen in some patients who did not respond.

The trial excluded patients who had a history of autoimmune disease or were on systemic immunosuppression. Peripheral blood for TCR sequencing was drawn from every dose cohort at baseline, at cycle 4 day 1 and at cycle 7 day 1. The samples were taken from a phase I, first-in-human, multicenter, open-label dose-escalation trial of ivuxolimab. The trial enrolled adults with locally advanced or metastatic head and neck squamous cell, hepatocellular, melanoma or renal cell carcinoma. CD4+ and CD8+ T cells were sorted separately from peripheral blood before TCR sequencing. Reading from cysteine to phenylalanine, the CDR3 counts 14 amino acids. CDR3 DNA only is kept here, 42 bases in frame from base 1. In the germline V gene, CDR1 corresponds to MDHEN and CDR2 to SYDVKM. V is clipped by 6 bases and J by 1 base, and the sequence between their germline boundaries is 13 bases long. For sequencing of the TCRbeta CDR3 region, genomic DNA was extracted from the sorted cells. The immunoSEQ Assay was used for sequencing of TCRbeta CDR3 regions. TCRdb's version of the immuneACCESS table is confined to in-frame rearrangements and falls short of the full clone set. An unresolved V gene accounts for under half of the shortfall where checked; the remainder is of unknown origin. Counted in this sample were more than 85,000 clones; around 90% of them appeared once. Around 1.6% of the sample rests with the top ten.

Note on this clone: Its antigen target is currently unknown. Base qualities are not provided; no much larger clone lies one nucleotide away.

The receptor's source is an adult with an advanced solid tumor such as melanoma, head and neck, liver or kidney cancer. The specimen was CD4+ or CD8+ T cells sorted from blood, collected in a trial of the OX40 agonist ivuxolimab. The rearrangement joined TRBV28 to TRBJ2-7; 6 matching bases give a weak D call of TRBD1. CDR3 protein: CASSTDSTSYEQYF. The DNA sequence reads TGTGCCAGCAGCACGGACAGTACTTCCTACGAGCAGTACTTC.